This T cell receptor (beta chain) comes out of a study of T cell clones after liver transplantation. Germline V CDR1 and CDR2: SNHLY, FYNNEI. Trimming stripped 5 bases from V and 8 bases from J, with 21 bases between. The CDR3 has 16 residues. The table came from immunoSEQ multiplex PCR; TCRdb's copy has only in-frame clones and leaves some out. The sample shows about 45,000 clones, about 86% of them seen only once. The V gene is TRBV2, the J gene TRBJ1-4; D is ambiguous. This TCR was recovered from a human patient who received a liver transplant. Some T cells may be transferred from the graft donor. Sequences were derived from CD4+ T cells from blood, sampled 24 months after liver transplant. CDR3 DNA: TGTGCCAGCAGTAACCCGTCCACGAGGGTCGGGGAAAAACTGTTTTTT. This translates into CASSNPSTRVGEKLFF.